The following is a T cell receptor beta chain sequence with its context. Its antigen is still unknown. Healthy individuals who donated bone marrow served as the donors. This record belongs to a study of cytomegalovirus exposure and HLA in healthy donors. Study details: Genetic ancestry analysis placed around four fifths of the roughly 400 donors that were genotyped in the Caucasian-associated cluster. Study-wide results and caveats: Cytomegalovirus-associated TCR beta chains were listed, numbering around 150.

Unmatched junction bases numbered 4, after V lost 4 bases and J lost 10 bases. Germline V gene lookup returns CDR1 SGHTA and CDR2 FQGTGA. The CDR3 has 15 amino acids. Use of 60 Vbeta and 13 Jbeta primers characterized the PCR. Produced via immunoSEQ multiplex PCR; TCRdb's table is partial and in-frame only. Of around 160,000 clones listed, approximately 80% are singletons. The chain joins TRBV7-3 to TRBJ2-1; 16 nucleotides line up with TRBD2. The sample was PBMCs. This clonotype was sampled from a man aged 45-65 years in good health and CMV-seropositive. CDR3 bases: TGTGCCAGCAGCTCGGGACTAGCGGGGGGGCACGAGCAGTTCTTC. Amino acids: CASSSGLAGGHEQFF.